These 13 T cell receptor beta chains were sequenced from one sample in a study of blood T cell repertoires in COVID-19. TCRdb's table, derived via immunoSEQ multiplex PCR, lists solely in-frame clones and lacks some. The sample includes around 250,000 clones, around 85% seen only once; the top ten take roughly 6.3%. The sequenced material came from peripheral blood. The source of these receptors is a man aged 60 to 69 with acute or convalescent COVID-19.

The rearrangement uses TRBV13 and TRBJ1-4; D remains unclear. Per the germline V gene, CDR1 is PRHDT and CDR2 is FYEKMQ (reference sequence). The CDR3 length is 13 residues. Between the trimmed V and J ends, which lost 6 bases and 2 bases, there was a span of 7 bases. The CDR3 region is CASRTGTNEKLFF. CDR3 nucleotide sequence: TGTGCCAGCAGAACCGGTACTAATGAAAAACTGTTTTTT.

This clone was seen more than once but under ten times. The gene calls are TRBV11-3 and TRBJ2-1; the match to TRBD2 covers 7 bases. The CDR3 is made up of 17 amino acids. Germline CDR1 and CDR2: SGHNT and YENEEA. V lost 5 bases to trimming and J lost 2 bases; unmatched junction nucleotides: 12. The CDR3 sequence: CASSRGVAGETYNEQFF. The CDR3 nucleotides read TGTGCCAGCAGCCGGGGTGTTGCGGGGGAGACCTACAATGAGCAGTTCTTC.

This rearrangement joins TRBV7-2 to TRBJ2-3, with unresolved D. The V end lost 5 bases, the J end lost 0 bases, and 12 bases lay between the germline ends. Germline V CDR1 and CDR2: SGHTA, FQGNSA. CDR3 length equals 15 residues. The CDR3 region is CASSPRLHSTDTQYF. The CDR3 DNA reads TGTGCCAGCAGCCCTCGACTTCATAGCACAGATACGCAGTATTTT.

The V gene is TRBV28, the J gene TRBJ1-6; possible D gene TRBD1, 5 bases. Trimming took 8 bases from V and 4 from J, leaving 12 bases between them. The CDR3 is 14 amino acids. Germline loops: CDR1 MDHEN, CDR2 SYDVKM. The CDR3 DNA reads TGTGCCAGCCGCGACCAGGGTTATAATTCACCCCTCCACTTT. Its translation is CASRDQGYNSPLHF.

This sequence joins TRBV4-3 and TRBJ1-1; 9 bases are shared with TRBD1. CDR1 is LGHNA, CDR2 YSLEER, per germline. This CDR3 has 16 residues. Germline trimming cut 1 base from V and 0 bases from J; bases unmatched to any gene: 3. The CDR3 nucleotides are TGCGCCAGCAGCCAAGTCGACAGGGGGATGAACACTGAAGCTTTCTTT. The encoded protein is CASSQVDRGMNTEAFF.

The chain carries TRBV19 and TRBJ2-1; a possible D gene is TRBD1 (6 bases). V dropped 4 bases and J dropped 4 bases, with 11 bases sitting between them. CDR3 length: 14 amino acids. In germline, CDR1 is LNHDA, CDR2 SQIVND (reference sequence). The DNA of the CDR3 is TGTGCCAGTAGTAGGACAGAGAGTTACAATGAGCAGTTCTTC. The encoded protein is CASSRTESYNEQFF. Drawing the rest from reference TRBV19 and TRBJ2-1, the complete variable domain is DGGITQSPKYLFRKEGQNVTLSCEQNLNHDAMYWYRQDPGQGLRLIYYSQIVNDFQKGDIAEGYSVSREKKESFPLTVTSAQKNPTAFYLCASSRTESYNEQFFGPGTRLTVL.

This clone was observed a few times. The chain links TRBV11-2 to TRBJ1-3, with TRBD1 matching 7 bases. CDR1 is SGHAT, CDR2 FQNNGV, per germline. The J segment lost 3 bases and the V segment lost 6 bases, leaving 14 bases of the junction unmatched. The CDR3 spans 17 residues. Written as DNA, the CDR3 is TGTGCCAGCAGTTCGGCCCTTCAGGGGGTGGTTGGAAACACCATATATTTT. It is translated as CASSSALQGVVGNTIYF.

The chain has TRBV2 and TRBJ1-2, with D possibly matching TRBD1 (6 bases). CDR3 size: 13 residues. V lost 8 bases to trimming and J lost 7 bases, with 17 bases between them. Germline assignment: CDR1 SNHLY and CDR2 FYNNEI. For the CDR3, the DNA is TGTGCCAGCCAACGTGGGGGCGTTAGTGGCTACACCTTC. This codes for CASQRGGVSGYTF.

This clone occurred once. The V call is TRBV5-1, the J call TRBJ1-1; 9 positions match TRBD1. CDR3 size: 17 residues. V trimming: 0 bases; J trimming: 7 bases; junction bases outside the gene matches: 13. Germline V gives CDR1 SGHRS, CDR2 YFSETQ. The chain's CDR3 is CASSLGGVTRQGGEAFF. The CDR3 DNA sequence: TGCGCCAGCAGCTTGGGTGGGGTAACCCGACAGGGGGGTGAAGCTTTCTTT.

This chain joins TRBV18 and TRBJ2-3; the D is unclear. The germline CDR1 and CDR2 sequences are KGHSH and LQKENI. V lost 3 bases and J 5 bases, leaving 12 bases between the germline ends. This CDR3 comprises 14 residues. CDR3 DNA sequence: TGTGCCAGCTCACCTGAACTCCTAGGAGATACGCAGTATTTT. This sequence encodes CASSPELLGDTQYF.

The chain combines TRBV5-6 with TRBJ1-5; the match to TRBD1 covers 7 bases. The length of the CDR3 is 15 residues. The V segment lost 2 bases and the J segment 3 bases; nucleotides outside the gene matches: 5. The germline V gene has CDR1 SGHDT and CDR2 YYEEEE. The CDR3 here is CASSFTGTVNQPQHF. The CDR3 DNA reads as TGTGCCAGCAGCTTTACCGGGACAGTCAATCAGCCCCAGCATTTT. The full variable domain, rest sourced from reference TRBV5-6 and TRBJ1-5, is DAGVTQSPTHLIKTRGQQVTLRCSPKSGHDTVSWYQQALGQGPQFIFQYYEEEERQRGNFPDRFSGHQFPNYSSELNVNALLLGDSALYLCASSFTGTVNQPQHFGDGTRLSIL.

The V call is TRBV28, the J call TRBJ2-7; maybe TRBD2 (5 bases). Germline V gene data show CDR1 as MDHEN and CDR2 as SYDVKM. The CDR3 is 15 residues long. V was clipped by 1 base and J by 4 bases, with 14 bases between them. CDR3 sequence reads: CASSLYEGSGYEQYF. The CDR3 DNA sequence: TGTGCCAGCAGTTTATATGAGGGTTCGGGGTACGAGCAGTACTTC.

The chain combines TRBV6-1 with TRBJ1-2, with 7 nucleotides matching TRBD1. The germline CDR1 and CDR2 sequences are MNHNS and SASEGT. Trimming cost V 0 bases and J 4 bases; bases outside gene matches: 5. The length of the CDR3 is 15 residues. This chain's CDR3 is CASSEADRAGYGYTF. In DNA, the CDR3 is TGTGCCAGCAGTGAAGCCGACAGGGCGGGCTATGGCTACACCTTC.